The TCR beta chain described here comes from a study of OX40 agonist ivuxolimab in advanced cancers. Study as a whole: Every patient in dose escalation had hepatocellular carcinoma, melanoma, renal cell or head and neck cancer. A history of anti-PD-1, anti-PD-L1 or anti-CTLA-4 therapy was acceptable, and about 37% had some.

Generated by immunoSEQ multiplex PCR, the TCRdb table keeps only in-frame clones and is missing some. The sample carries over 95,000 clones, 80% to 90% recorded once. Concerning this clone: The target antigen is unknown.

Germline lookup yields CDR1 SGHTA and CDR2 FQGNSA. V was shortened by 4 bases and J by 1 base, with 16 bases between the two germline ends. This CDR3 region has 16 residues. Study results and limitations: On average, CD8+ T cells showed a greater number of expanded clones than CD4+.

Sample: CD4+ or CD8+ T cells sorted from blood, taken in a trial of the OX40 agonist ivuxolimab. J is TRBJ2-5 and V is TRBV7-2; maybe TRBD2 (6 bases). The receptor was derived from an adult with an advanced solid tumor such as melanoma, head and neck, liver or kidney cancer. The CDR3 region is CASSSQGAGIQETQYF. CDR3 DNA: TGTGCCAGCAGCTCCCAGGGCGCGGGGATCCAAGAGACCCAGTACTTC.